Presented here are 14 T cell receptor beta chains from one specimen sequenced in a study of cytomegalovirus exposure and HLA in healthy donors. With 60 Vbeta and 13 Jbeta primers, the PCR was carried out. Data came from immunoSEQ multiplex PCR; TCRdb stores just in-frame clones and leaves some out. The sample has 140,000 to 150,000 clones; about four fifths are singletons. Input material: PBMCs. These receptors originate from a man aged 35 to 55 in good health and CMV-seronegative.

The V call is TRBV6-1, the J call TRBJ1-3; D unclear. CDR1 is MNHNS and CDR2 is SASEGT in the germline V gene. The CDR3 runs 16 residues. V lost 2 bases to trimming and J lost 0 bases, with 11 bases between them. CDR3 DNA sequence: TGTGCCAGCAGTGAAATTCCGATGAGCTCTGGAAACACCATATATTTT. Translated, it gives CASSEIPMSSGNTIYF.

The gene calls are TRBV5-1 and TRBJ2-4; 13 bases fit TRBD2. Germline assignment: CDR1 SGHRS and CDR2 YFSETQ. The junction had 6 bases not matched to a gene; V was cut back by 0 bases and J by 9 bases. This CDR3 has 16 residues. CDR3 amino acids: CASSLAGLAGTGIQYF. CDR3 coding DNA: TGCGCCAGCAGCTTGGCGGGACTAGCGGGGACCGGCATTCAGTACTTC.

CDR3 region: CASSGRGSSYEQYF. The CDR3 DNA follows: TGTGCCAGTAGTGGGAGGGGGTCCTCCTACGAGCAGTACTTC. The rearrangement uses TRBV19 and TRBJ2-7; possible D gene TRBD2, 7 bases. Germline V gives CDR1 LNHDA, CDR2 SQIVND (reference sequence). The CDR3 runs to 14 residues. The V end was cut by 5 bases, the J end by 0 bases, with 11 bases between.

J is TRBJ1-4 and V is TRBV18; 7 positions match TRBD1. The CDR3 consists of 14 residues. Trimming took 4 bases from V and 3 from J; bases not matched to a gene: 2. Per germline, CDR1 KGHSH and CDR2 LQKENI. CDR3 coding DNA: TGTGCCAGCTCACAGACAGGGTCTAATGAAAAACTGTTTTTT. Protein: CASSQTGSNEKLFF.

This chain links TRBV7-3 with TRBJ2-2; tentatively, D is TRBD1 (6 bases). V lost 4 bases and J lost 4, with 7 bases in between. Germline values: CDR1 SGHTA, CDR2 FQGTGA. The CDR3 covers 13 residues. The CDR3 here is CASSSTGTGELFF. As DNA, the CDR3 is TGTGCCAGCAGCTCGACAGGCACCGGGGAGCTGTTTTTT.

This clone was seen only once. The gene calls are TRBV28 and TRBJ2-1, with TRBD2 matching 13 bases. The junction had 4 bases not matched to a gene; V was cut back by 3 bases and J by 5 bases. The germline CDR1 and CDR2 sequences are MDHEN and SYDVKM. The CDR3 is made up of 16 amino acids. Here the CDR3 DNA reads TGTGCCAGCAGTTTCTTGACTAGCGGGGGGAACAATGAGCAGTTCTTC. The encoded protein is CASSFLTSGGNNEQFF.

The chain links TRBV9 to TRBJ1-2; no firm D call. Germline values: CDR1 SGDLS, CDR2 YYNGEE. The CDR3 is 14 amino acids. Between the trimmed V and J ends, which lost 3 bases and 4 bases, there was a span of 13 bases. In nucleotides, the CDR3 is TGTGCCAGCAGCGCCGGGCGGGCACGCTATGGCTACACCTTC. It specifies CASSAGRARYGYTF.

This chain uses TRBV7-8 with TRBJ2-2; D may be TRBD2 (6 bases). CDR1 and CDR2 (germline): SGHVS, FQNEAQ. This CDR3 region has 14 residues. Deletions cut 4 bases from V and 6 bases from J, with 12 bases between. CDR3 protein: CASSSWTTPGELFF. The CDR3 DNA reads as TGTGCCAGCAGCTCCTGGACTACCCCCGGGGAGCTGTTTTTT.

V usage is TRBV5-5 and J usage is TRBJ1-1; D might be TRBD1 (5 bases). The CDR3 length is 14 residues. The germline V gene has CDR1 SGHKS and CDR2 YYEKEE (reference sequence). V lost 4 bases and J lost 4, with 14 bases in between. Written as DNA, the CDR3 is TGTGCCAGCAGCGGACGGGGCGGGAGCACTGAAGCTTTCTTT. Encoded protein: CASSGRGGSTEAFF.

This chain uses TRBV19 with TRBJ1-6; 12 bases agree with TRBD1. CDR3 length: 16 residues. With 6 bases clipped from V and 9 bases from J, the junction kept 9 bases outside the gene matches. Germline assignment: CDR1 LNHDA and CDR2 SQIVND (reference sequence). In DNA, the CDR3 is TGTGCCAGTAGCACCGGGACAGGGGGCGCGGGTTCACCCCTCCACTTT. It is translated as CASSTGTGGAGSPLHF.

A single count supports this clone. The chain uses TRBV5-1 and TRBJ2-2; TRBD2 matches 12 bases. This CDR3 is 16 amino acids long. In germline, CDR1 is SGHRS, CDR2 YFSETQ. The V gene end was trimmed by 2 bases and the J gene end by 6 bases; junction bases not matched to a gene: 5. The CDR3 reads CASSFLLAGGSGELFF. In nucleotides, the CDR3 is TGCGCCAGCAGCTTTTTACTAGCGGGGGGATCCGGGGAGCTGTTTTTT.

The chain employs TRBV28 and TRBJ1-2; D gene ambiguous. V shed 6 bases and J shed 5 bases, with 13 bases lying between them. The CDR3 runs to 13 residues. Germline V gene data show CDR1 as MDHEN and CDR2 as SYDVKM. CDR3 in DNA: TGTGCCAGCAGACACACGGAGATTTATGGCTACACCTTC. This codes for CASRHTEIYGYTF.

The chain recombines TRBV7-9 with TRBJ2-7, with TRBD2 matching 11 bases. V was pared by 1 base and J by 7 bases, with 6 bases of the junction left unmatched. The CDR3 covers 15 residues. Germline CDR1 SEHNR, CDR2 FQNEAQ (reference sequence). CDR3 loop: CASSLGGLAEWEQYF. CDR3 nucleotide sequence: TGTGCCAGCAGCTTAGGGGGACTAGCGGAGTGGGAGCAGTACTTC.

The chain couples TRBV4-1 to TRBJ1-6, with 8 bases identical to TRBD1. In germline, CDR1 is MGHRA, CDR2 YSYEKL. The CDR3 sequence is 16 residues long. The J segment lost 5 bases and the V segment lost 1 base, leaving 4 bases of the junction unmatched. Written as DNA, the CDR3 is TGCGCCAGCAGCCAAGGGGGACAGGTAGATAATTCACCCCTCCACTTT. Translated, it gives CASSQGGQVDNSPLHF.